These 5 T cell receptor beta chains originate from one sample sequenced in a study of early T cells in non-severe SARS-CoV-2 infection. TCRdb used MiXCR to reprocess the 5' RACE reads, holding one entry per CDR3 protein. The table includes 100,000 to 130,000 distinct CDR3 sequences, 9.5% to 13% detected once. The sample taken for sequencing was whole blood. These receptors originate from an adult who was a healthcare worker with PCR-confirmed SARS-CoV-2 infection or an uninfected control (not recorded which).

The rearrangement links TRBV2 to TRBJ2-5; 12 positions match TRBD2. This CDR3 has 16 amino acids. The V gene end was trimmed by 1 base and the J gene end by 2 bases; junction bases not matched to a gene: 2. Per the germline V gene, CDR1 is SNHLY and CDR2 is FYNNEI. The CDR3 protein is CASSEVLAGGQETQYF. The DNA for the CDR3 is TGTGCCAGCAGTGAAGTTCTAGCGGGGGGGCAAGAGACCCAGTACTTC.

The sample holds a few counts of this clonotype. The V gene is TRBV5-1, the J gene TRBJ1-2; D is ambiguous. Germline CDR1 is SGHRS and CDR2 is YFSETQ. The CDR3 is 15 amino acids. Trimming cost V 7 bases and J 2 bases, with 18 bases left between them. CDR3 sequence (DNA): TGCGCCAGCCGAGGCGGGGAGGTTGCGAACTATGGCTACACCTTC. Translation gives CASRGGEVANYGYTF.

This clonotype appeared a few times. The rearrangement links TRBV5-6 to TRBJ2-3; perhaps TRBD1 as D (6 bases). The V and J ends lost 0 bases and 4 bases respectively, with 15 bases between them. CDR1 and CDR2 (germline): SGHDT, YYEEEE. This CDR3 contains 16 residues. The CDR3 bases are TGTGCCAGCAGCTTGGCCTTCAGGGGCTGGCCAGATACGCAGTATTTT. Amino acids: CASSLAFRGWPDTQYF.

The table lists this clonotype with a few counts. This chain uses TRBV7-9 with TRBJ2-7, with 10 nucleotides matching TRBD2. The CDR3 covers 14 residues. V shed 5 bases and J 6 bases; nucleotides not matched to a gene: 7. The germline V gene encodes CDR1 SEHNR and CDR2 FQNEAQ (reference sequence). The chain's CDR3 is CASSLASGSGEQYF. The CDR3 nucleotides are TGTGCCAGCAGCCTTGCTAGCGGGAGTGGCGAGCAGTACTTC. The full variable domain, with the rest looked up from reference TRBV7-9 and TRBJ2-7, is DTGVSQNPRHKITKRGQNVTFRCDPISEHNRLYWYRQTLGQGPEFLTYFQNEAQLEKSRLLSDRFSAERPKGSFSTLEIQRTEQGDSAMYLCASSLASGSGEQYFGPGTRLTVT.

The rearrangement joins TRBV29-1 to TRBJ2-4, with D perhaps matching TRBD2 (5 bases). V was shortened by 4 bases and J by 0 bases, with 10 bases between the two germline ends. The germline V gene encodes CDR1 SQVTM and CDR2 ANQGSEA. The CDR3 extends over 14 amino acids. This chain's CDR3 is CSVVEALAKNIQYF. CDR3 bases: TGCAGCGTTGTGGAGGCCCTAGCCAAAAACATTCAGTACTTC.